A selection of T cell receptor beta chains follows, all from one sample in a study of shared clonotypes between healthy human individuals. Assay used: immunoSEQ multiplex PCR; TCRdb lists only in-frame clones, some missing. The sample contains some 1,900,000 clones, about 94% of which appear only once. The sequenced sample was naive CD8+ T cells sorted from blood. Receptors were obtained from a man younger than 35 in good health. The CDR3 runs from the conserved cysteine through the conserved F or W. D genes are given only for firm matches.

>TRBV5-8|TRBJ2-1|-
CASSVRGLDEQFF
>TRBV21-1|TRBJ1-4|-
CASSKARTQGEKLFF
>TRBV5-1|TRBJ2-5|-
CASSLGEYQETQYF
>TRBV19|TRBJ1-6|-
CASSPTGRESPLHF
>TRBV5-1|TRBJ2-4|-
CASSGDGTSGIQYF
>TRBV7-9|TRBJ1-6|-
CASRRPGEGNSPLHF
>TRBV18|TRBJ2-1|TRBD1
CASSPPSGTVYNEQFF
>TRBV5-1|TRBJ2-2|TRBD1
CASSLLWTGSGELFF
>TRBV4-2|TRBJ2-5|TRBD1
CASSQEQGIEETQYF
>TRBV5-4|TRBJ2-7|TRBD2
CASSTLADEQYF
>TRBV10-2|TRBJ1-2|-
CASSPGMGNGYTF
>TRBV7-9|TRBJ2-1|-
CASSSIQVPEFF
>TRBV5-8|TRBJ1-1|-
CASSPQNTEAFF
>TRBV6-1|TRBJ1-3|-
CASRDGNTIYF
>TRBV5-6|TRBJ2-7|-
CASSSGDPYEQYF
>TRBV4-1|TRBJ2-7|-
CASSPPEKYEQYF
>TRBV4-1|TRBJ2-7|-
CASSQAVQTYEQYF
>TRBV19|TRBJ2-1|TRBD2
CASSIRSGGYNEQFF
>TRBV7-6|TRBJ2-5|TRBD2
CASSLDPERGLAAQTQYF
>TRBV7-2|TRBJ2-1|TRBD2
CASSPLAGGYNEQFF
>TRBV7-8|TRBJ1-2|-
CASSPTPPEGYTF
>TRBV11-2|TRBJ2-7|-
CASSLEAGDEQYF
>TRBV19|TRBJ1-1|-
CASSDLGLMFTEAFF
>TRBV10-3|TRBJ1-2|TRBD1
CAISDDKGAVRNDGYTF
>TRBV4-1|TRBJ2-3|-
CASSPGPLARNSTDTQYF
>TRBV27|TRBJ1-2|-
CASSLGGPTLYGYTF
>TRBV29-1|TRBJ2-1|-
CSVEWTLSYNEQFF
>TRBV19|TRBJ2-7|-
CASSPGLSSYEQYF
>TRBV27|TRBJ1-2|-
CASSLLGGMDLYGYTF
>TRBV27|TRBJ1-1|-
CASSPVVPQGMNTEAFF
>TRBV6-5|TRBJ2-7|-
CASSYSDKAYEQYF
>TRBV11-2|TRBJ2-7|TRBD2
CASSSLVREATYEQYF
>TRBV2|TRBJ2-7|-
CASSRPWGLGAYEQYF
>TRBV15|TRBJ2-1|-
CATQRLTNEQFF
>TRBV9|TRBJ2-5|TRBD2
CASNIAASGGLETQYF
>TRBV5-1|TRBJ2-5|-
CASSLTQPETQYF
>TRBV7-2|TRBJ2-7|-
CASSLPGVPYEQYF
>TRBV2|TRBJ2-5|TRBD2
CASIGLAGEETQYF
>TRBV13|TRBJ2-7|TRBD1
CASSLSDRAYEQYF
>TRBV1|TRBJ2-3|-
CTSTESPGLGHDTQYF
>TRBV9|TRBJ2-3|-
CASSPRLDYTDTQYF
>TRBV11-2|TRBJ2-3|-
CASSSRGSRVSLNTDTQYF
>TRBV7-3|TRBJ2-7|-
CASRLAGTGDYEQYF
>TRBV27|TRBJ2-3|TRBD2
CASSRTSGSTDTQYF
>TRBV7-9|TRBJ2-7|-
CASSFGESEQYF
>TRBV11-2|TRBJ1-2|-
CASSQGHTINYGYTF
>TRBV7-9|TRBJ2-3|-
CASTLKDSTDTQYF
>TRBV30|TRBJ2-3|TRBD2
CAWSVAGVSTDTQYF
>TRBV11-2|TRBJ2-7|-
CASSPPRTDSYEQYF
>TRBV9|TRBJ2-7|-
CASSLEEGAEQYF
>TRBV27|TRBJ1-1|-
CASSVRGVNTEAFF
>TRBV6-5|TRBJ2-1|-
CASSYSPDVEQFF
>TRBV4-2|TRBJ1-2|-
CASSQEESGVYGYTF
>TRBV7-9|TRBJ1-1|-
CASSSDTEAFF
>TRBV27|TRBJ2-7|-
CASSFFEGSYEQYF